A selection of T cell receptor beta chains follows, all from one sample in a study of blood T cell repertoires in COVID-19. The assay was immunoSEQ multiplex PCR, and TCRdb's table has in-frame clones only and misses some. The data contain around 280,000 clones, 85% of them singletons. The sequenced sample consisted of peripheral blood. The receptor source for this set is a woman aged 45 to 65 with active or convalescent COVID-19. Each CDR3 is given with its conserved first and last residue. D genes are given only for firm matches. A row's size may be missing; if present it is once, few, many or a size class.

>TRBV28|TRBD1|TRBJ1-2|.
CASSLWDRGDGYTF
TGTGCCAGCAGTTTATGGGACAGGGGGGATGGCTACACCTTC
>TRBV19|.|TRBJ2-7|.
CASSIVDSARSGEQYF
TGTGCCAGTAGTATCGTTGACAGTGCTAGATCGGGCGAGCAGTACTTC
>TRBV4-2|.|TRBJ2-7|.
CASSQELGHSYEQYF
TGTGCCAGCAGCCAAGAATTGGGCCACTCCTACGAGCAGTACTTC
>TRBV7-7|TRBD2|TRBJ2-1|.
CASSWGLADYNEQFF
TGTGCTAGCAGCTGGGGACTAGCGGACTACAATGAGCAGTTCTTC
>TRBV7-9|TRBD1|TRBJ2-6|.
CASSLDRTSGANVLTF
TGTGCCAGCAGCTTGGACAGGACCTCTGGGGCCAACGTCCTGACTTTC
>TRBV5-1|TRBD1|TRBJ1-4|.
CASSSTGVNEKLFF
TGCGCCAGCAGCTCGACAGGGGTTAATGAAAAACTGTTTTTT
>TRBV24-1|.|TRBJ1-4|.
CATKEAGQNEKLFF
TGTGCCACCAAGGAGGCAGGTCAGAATGAAAAACTGTTTTTT
>TRBV30|.|TRBJ2-2|.
CASIRTVTNTGELFF
TGTGCCTCCATCAGGACAGTTACGAACACCGGGGAGCTGTTTTTT
>TRBV19|.|TRBJ2-5|.
CASSMGRGRETQYF
TGTGCCAGTAGTATGGGGCGGGGTCGGGAGACCCAGTACTTC
>TRBV3-1/TRBV3-2|.|TRBJ1-5|.
CASSQDPGSNQPQHF
TGTGCCAGCAGCCAAGATCCAGGGAGCAATCAGCCCCAGCATTTT
>TRBV25-1|.|TRBJ2-1|few
CASSARSSAYNEQFF
TGTGCCAGCAGTGCCCGAAGTTCGGCCTACAATGAGCAGTTCTTC
>TRBV6-5|TRBD1|TRBJ2-3|.
CASSAGTVFTDTQYF
TGTGCCAGCAGCGCCGGGACAGTTTTCACAGATACGCAGTATTTT
>TRBV29-1|.|TRBJ1-1|.
CSVEGRFNTEAFF
TGCAGCGTTGAAGGGAGATTTAACACTGAAGCTTTCTTT
>TRBV16|.|TRBJ1-5|.
CASSQSLGQPQHF
TGTGCCAGCAGCCAATCCCTCGGGCAGCCCCAGCATTTT
>TRBV5-1|TRBD1|TRBJ2-5|few
CASSLGAGGWETQYF
TGCGCCAGCAGCTTGGGAGCAGGGGGCTGGGAGACCCAGTACTTC
>TRBV24-1|TRBD2|TRBJ2-1|.
CATSRGGFGEQFF
TGTGCCACCAGTCGGGGGGGTTTCGGTGAGCAGTTCTTC
>TRBV18|.|TRBJ1-4|.
CASSPGLPNEKLFF
TGTGCCAGCTCACCAGGACTGCCTAATGAAAAACTGTTTTTT
>TRBV12-3/TRBV12-4|.|TRBJ2-1|few
CASSETQGNEQFF
TGTGCCAGCAGCGAAACCCAGGGGAATGAGCAGTTCTTC
>TRBV2|.|TRBJ1-5|.
CASREYNQPQHF
TGTGCCAGCAGGGAATATAATCAGCCCCAGCATTTT
>TRBV5-1|.|TRBJ1-2|.
CASSLVPARSYGYTF
TGCGCCAGCAGCTTGGTGCCTGCTCGGTCCTATGGCTACACCTTC
>TRBV19|TRBD1|TRBJ1-2|.
CASRRTGDRVDGYTF
TGTGCCAGTAGGAGGACCGGGGACAGGGTTGATGGCTACACCTTC
>TRBV28|.|TRBJ1-2|.
CASSFPDTPYGYTF
TGTGCCAGCAGTTTCCCTGACACCCCTTATGGCTACACCTTC
>TRBV18|TRBD2|TRBJ2-1|.
CASSPSPGTVTSGSYNEQFF
TGTGCCAGCTCACCATCACCCGGGACGGTGACTAGCGGGAGCTACAATGAGCAGTTCTTC
>TRBV5-1|.|TRBJ1-4|.
CASSPAPNEKLFF
TGCGCCAGCAGCCCAGCGCCTAATGAAAAACTGTTTTTT
>TRBV18|TRBD2|TRBJ2-1|.
CASSPLAGGVNEQFF
TGTGCCAGCTCACCTTTAGCGGGAGGCGTCAATGAGCAGTTCTTC
>TRBV6-1|TRBD2|TRBJ2-4|.
CASSEAEAGLAKNIQYF
TGTGCCAGCAGTGAAGCAGAAGCGGGACTAGCCAAAAACATTCAGTACTTC
>TRBV4-2|TRBD2|TRBJ2-7|.
CASSQAGTSGTYEQYF
TGTGCCAGCAGCCAAGCCGGGACTAGCGGAACCTACGAGCAGTACTTC
>TRBV15|TRBD2|TRBJ2-7|.
CATSRDRTRTGEQYF
TGTGCCACCAGCAGAGATCGGACTAGGACCGGTGAGCAGTACTTC
>TRBV27|.|TRBJ2-1|.
CASSLRRGVDNEQFF
TGTGCCAGCAGTTTACGCAGGGGGGTGGACAATGAGCAGTTCTTC
>TRBV3-1/TRBV3-2|.|TRBJ2-1|.
CASSQDPGEYNEQFF
TGTGCCAGCAGCCAAGATCCAGGGGAGTATAATGAGCAGTTCTTC
>TRBV21-1|.|TRBJ1-1|.
CASSTGQGVLNTEAFF
TGTGCCAGCAGCACTGGACAGGGGGTATTGAACACTGAAGCTTTCTTT
>TRBV3-1/TRBV3-2|TRBD2|TRBJ2-2|.
CASTRLAANTGELFF
TGTGCCAGCACCAGGCTAGCGGCAAACACCGGGGAGCTGTTTTTT
>TRBV7-9|.|TRBJ2-1|.
CASSLAWRNLPYNEQFF
TGTGCCAGCAGCTTAGCGTGGCGGAACCTCCCATACAATGAGCAGTTCTTC
>TRBV7-9|TRBD1|TRBJ1-5|.
CASSLGLGTGDQPQHF
TGTGCCAGCAGCTTAGGGTTAGGGACAGGGGATCAGCCCCAGCATTTT
>TRBV4-1|.|TRBJ1-5|.
CASSQGQGNQPQHF
TGCGCCAGCAGCCAAGGACAGGGCAATCAGCCCCAGCATTTT
>TRBV28|.|TRBJ2-7|.
CASSPSEKYEQYF
TGTGCCAGCAGTCCAAGTGAGAAGTACGAGCAGTACTTC
>TRBV5-1|TRBD1|TRBJ1-1|.
CASSLPGQGSDTTEAFF
TGCGCCAGCAGCTTGCCGGGACAGGGTTCGGATACGACTGAAGCTTTCTTT
>TRBV7-3|.|TRBJ2-1|.
CASSLVLGNEQFF
TGTGCCAGCAGCTTAGTACTAGGCAATGAGCAGTTCTTC
>TRBV2|.|TRBJ1-1|.
CASRGTLRRTEAFF
TGTGCCAGCAGGGGGACTCTCAGGAGAACTGAAGCTTTCTTT
>TRBV11-2|.|TRBJ2-7|once
CASSFSEGAYEQYF
TGTGCCAGCAGCTTCAGTGAGGGGGCCTACGAGCAGTACTTC
>TRBV6-5|TRBD2|TRBJ2-3|.
CASSREGDTQYF
TGTGCCAGCAGCCGGGAGGGAGATACGCAGTATTTT
>TRBV27|.|TRBJ1-2|.
CASGVLDVGGYTF
TGTGCCAGCGGTGTTTTAGATGTGGGCGGCTACACCTTC
>TRBV19|TRBD1|TRBJ1-5|few
CASSIGTGGEPQHF
TGTGCCAGTAGTATAGGGACAGGAGGGGAGCCCCAGCATTTT
>TRBV6-1|.|TRBJ1-1|few
CASSEASAFF
TGTGCCAGCAGTGAAGCTTCGGCTTTCTTT
>TRBV5-6|.|TRBJ1-2|.
CASSLDGGLASGYTF
TGTGCCAGCAGCTTGGACGGGGGACTTGCTAGTGGCTACACCTTC
>TRBV30|TRBD1|TRBJ2-7|few
CAWEGQGWGGEQYF
TGTGCCTGGGAAGGACAGGGGTGGGGAGGCGAGCAGTACTTC
>TRBV28|TRBD1|TRBJ1-2|.
CASREPGQVYPWYGYTF
TGTGCCAGCAGAGAACCCGGACAGGTCTACCCCTGGTATGGCTACACCTTC
>TRBV14|TRBD1|TRBJ1-6|.
CASSQGQGYNSPLHF
TGTGCCAGCAGCCAAGGACAGGGATATAATTCACCCCTCCACTTT